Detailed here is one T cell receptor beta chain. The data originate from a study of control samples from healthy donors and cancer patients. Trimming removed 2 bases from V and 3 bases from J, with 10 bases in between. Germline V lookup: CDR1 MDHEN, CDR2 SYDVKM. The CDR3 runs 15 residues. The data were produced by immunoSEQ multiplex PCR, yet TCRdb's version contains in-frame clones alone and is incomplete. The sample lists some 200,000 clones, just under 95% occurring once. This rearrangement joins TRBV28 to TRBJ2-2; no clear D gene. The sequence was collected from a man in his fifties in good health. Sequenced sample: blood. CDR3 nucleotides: TGTGCCAGCAGTTTACGGATTCTGCACACCGGGGAGCTGTTTTTT. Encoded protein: CASSLRILHTGELFF.